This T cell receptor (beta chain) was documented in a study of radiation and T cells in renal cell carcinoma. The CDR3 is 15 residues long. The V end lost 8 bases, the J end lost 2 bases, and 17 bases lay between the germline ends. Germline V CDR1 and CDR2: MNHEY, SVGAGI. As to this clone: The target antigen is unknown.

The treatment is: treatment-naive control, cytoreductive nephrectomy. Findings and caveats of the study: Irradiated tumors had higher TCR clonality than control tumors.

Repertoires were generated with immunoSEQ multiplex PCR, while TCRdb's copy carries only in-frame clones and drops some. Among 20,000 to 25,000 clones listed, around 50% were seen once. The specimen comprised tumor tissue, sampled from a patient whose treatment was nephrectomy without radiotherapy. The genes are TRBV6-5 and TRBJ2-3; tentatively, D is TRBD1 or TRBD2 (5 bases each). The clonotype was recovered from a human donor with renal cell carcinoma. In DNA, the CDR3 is TGTGCCAGCGGAGACCGAGGGGCGCTCACAGATACGCAGTATTTT. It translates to CASGDRGALTDTQYF.